The 17 T cell receptor beta chains below come from one sample, sequenced in a study of blood T cell repertoires in COVID-19. Generated by immunoSEQ multiplex PCR, the TCRdb table keeps only in-frame clones and is missing some. Of 90,000 to 150,000 clones listed, 60% to 85% were seen once; the top ten hold around 0.9%. Sequencing was done on a sample of peripheral blood. The receptors were sampled from a human donor with acute or convalescent COVID-19. The donor label of this sample is uncertain.

The chain recombines TRBV18 with TRBJ1-6; D uncertain. The CDR3 has 15 residues. V lost 3 bases and J lost 3, with 9 bases in between. Germline assignment: CDR1 KGHSH and CDR2 LQKENI. In nucleotides, the CDR3 is TGTGCCAGCTCACCGAGGGAATTCTATAATTCACCCCTCCACTTT. It codes for CASSPREFYNSPLHF. Full variable domain (remainder filled in from reference TRBV18 and TRBJ1-6): NAGVMQNPRHLVRRRGQEARLRCSPMKGHSHVYWYRQLPEEGLKFMVYLQKENIIDESGMPKERFSAEFPKEGPSILRIQQVVRGDSAAYFCASSPREFYNSPLHFGNGTRLTVT.

The chain couples TRBV6-1 to TRBJ2-7, with 11 nucleotides matching TRBD1. Trimming at V came to 4 bases and at J to 4 bases, leaving 9 bases not matched to a gene. CDR3 length equals 16 residues. The V gene's germline CDR1 is MNHNS and CDR2 SASEGT. Written as DNA, the CDR3 is TGTGCCAGCAGTGGGGGGACAGGGGGGAGCCGTTACGAGCAGTACTTC. It codes for CASSGGTGGSRYEQYF.

The V gene is TRBV6-1, the J gene TRBJ2-3, with 10 bases aligning to TRBD1. The CDR3 totals 16 residues. Germline values: CDR1 MNHNS, CDR2 SASEGT. V trimming: 1 base; J trimming: 5 bases; junction bases outside the gene matches: 6. The CDR3 loop is CASSEEGTGVRDTQYF. CDR3 nucleotide sequence: TGTGCCAGCAGTGAAGAAGGGACAGGGGTAAGAGATACGCAGTATTTT.

The chain recombines TRBV6-5 with TRBJ1-6; TRBD1 might be the D (5 bases). The CDR3 is made up of 14 amino acids. V was shortened by 6 bases and J by 9 bases, with 15 bases between the two germline ends. Germline CDR1 and CDR2: MNHEY and SVGAGI. Written as DNA, the CDR3 is TGTGCCAGCAGCTCCGGGACGGGAGTTTCACCCCTCCACTTT. As protein: CASSSGTGVSPLHF.

The chain has TRBV3-1 (or the pseudogene TRBV3-2) and TRBJ1-4, with D unclear. In germline, CDR1 is LGHDT, CDR2 YNNKEL (reference sequence). The V gene lost 2 bases and the J gene lost 8 bases, with 12 bases spanning the gap. The CDR3 runs 14 residues. The CDR3 region is CASSQSWREEKLFF. The CDR3 nucleotides read TGTGCCAGCAGCCAATCTTGGCGGGAAGAAAAACTGTTTTTT.

This clone was recorded many times. The CDR3 spells CASSHGTVQPQHF. The CDR3 DNA is TGTGCCAGCAGTCACGGGACAGTTCAGCCCCAGCATTTT. The J gene is TRBJ1-5, the V gene TRBV6-6; 7 bases line up with TRBD1. This CDR3 spans 13 amino acids. V gave up 5 bases and J gave up 6 bases; unmatched junction bases: 4. Germline V CDR1 and CDR2: MNHNY, SVGAGI (reference sequence).

The CDR3 region is CASSHPPGRTTDTQYF. In DNA form, the CDR3 reads TGCGCCAGCAGCCATCCGCCGGGGAGGACGACAGATACGCAGTATTTT. The chain uses TRBV4-1 and TRBJ2-3, with D perhaps TRBD2 (6 bases). This CDR3 contains 16 residues. Germline lookup yields CDR1 MGHRA and CDR2 YSYEKL. Trimming took 3 bases from V and 3 from J, leaving 16 bases between them.

This chain uses TRBV29-1 with TRBJ2-4, with a possible D match to TRBD2 (6 bases). V was clipped by 7 bases and J by 1 base, with 17 bases between them. Per germline, CDR1 SQVTM and CDR2 ANQGSEA. The CDR3 has 15 residues. CDR3 sequence (DNA): TGCAGCGCCCCGGGACTGAGATGGGCCAAAAACATTCAGTACTTC. Protein product: CSAPGLRWAKNIQYF.

This chain joins TRBV6-1 and TRBJ2-6; D is possibly TRBD2 (6 bases). Trimming removed 1 base at V and 4 bases at J, with 17 bases between. Germline CDR1 MNHNS, CDR2 SASEGT. This CDR3 is built from 18 residues. CDR3 sequence reads: CASSEEGGSTRGANVLTF. Here the CDR3 DNA reads TGTGCCAGCAGTGAAGAAGGAGGGTCTACGCGCGGGGCCAACGTCCTGACTTTC.

J is TRBJ2-3 and V is TRBV18; 7 bases are a match to TRBD2. Germline V gene lookup returns CDR1 KGHSH and CDR2 LQKENI. The CDR3 sequence is 13 residues long. V trimming: 6 bases; J trimming: 2 bases; junction bases outside the gene matches: 2. The DNA for the CDR3 is TGTGCCAGCTCGGGGACTATCACAGATACGCAGTATTTT. The encoded protein is CASSGTITDTQYF.

This sequence joins TRBV11-2 and TRBJ2-3; D may be TRBD1 (5 bases). CDR3 length: 12 amino acids. V gave up 7 bases and J gave up 6 bases, with 11 bases separating them. CDR1 SGHAT and CDR2 FQNNGV come from the germline V gene. The CDR3 DNA is TGTGCCAGCACCTCCGCAGGGGATACGCAGTATTTT. Translated, it gives CASTSAGDTQYF. Complete variable domain (other parts from reference TRBV11-2 and TRBJ2-3): EAGVAQSPRYKIIEKRQSVAFWCNPISGHATLYWYQQILGQGPKLLIQFQNNGVVDDSQLPKDRFSAERLKGVDSTLKIQPAKLEDSAVYLCASTSAGDTQYFGPGTRLTVL.

The rearrangement joins TRBV2 to TRBJ1-2; 7 nucleotides line up with TRBD1. CDR1 SNHLY and CDR2 FYNNEI come from the germline V gene. V lost 6 bases and J lost 5; bases outside the gene matches: 6. The CDR3 is made up of 13 amino acids. CDR3 DNA sequence: TGTGCCAGCAGGAGGGACAGCCCTTATGGCTACACCTTC. Residues: CASRRDSPYGYTF.

In regard to this clone: Germline and junction disagree at one end, which may indicate a read error. The J gene is TRBJ1-2, the V gene TRBV6-1, with TRBD1 as a possible D gene (6 bases). CDR3 length: 13 residues. CDR1 and CDR2 (germline): MNHNS, SASEGT. Written as DNA, the CDR3 is TGTGCCAGCAGCGAAGGGGGAGGCTATGGCTACACCTTC. This codes for CASSEGGGYGYTF.

The genes are TRBV28 and TRBJ2-7; 14 bases map to TRBD2. The CDR3 covers 15 residues. Trimming removed 4 bases from V and 3 bases from J; junction bases left unmatched: 2. From germline, CDR1 is MDHEN and CDR2 SYDVKM. Here the CDR3 DNA reads TGTGCCAGCAGTTCGGGGACTAGCGGGGGCTACGAGCAGTACGTC. This codes for CASSSGTSGGYEQYV.

This clone has more than one count but fewer than ten. The CDR3 reads CASSEALDSADTQYF. CDR3 nucleotides: TGTGCCAGCAGTGAAGCGCTCGATAGCGCAGATACGCAGTATTTT. This chain connects TRBV2 to TRBJ2-3; D is possibly TRBD2 (5 bases). CDR3 length: 15 residues. Trimming took off 0 bases at V and 4 bases at J, with 11 bases between the two ends. Germline V gene lookup returns CDR1 SNHLY and CDR2 FYNNEI.

This clone was counted between two and nine times. V gene TRBV4-1 combines with J gene TRBJ1-5; D gene unclear. Between the trimmed V and J ends, which lost 4 bases and 7 bases, there was a span of 11 bases. Germline CDR1 is MGHRA and CDR2 is YSYEKL. The CDR3 has 13 residues. The CDR3, as DNA: TGCGCCAGCAGCCCCTCGGTTTGGCAGCCCCAGCATTTT. This sequence encodes CASSPSVWQPQHF.

The V and J genes are TRBV7-5 and TRBJ2-7; the table calls TRBD1, which could not be checked here. TRBV7-5 is termed a pseudogene. CDR3 length equals 14 residues. In DNA form, the CDR3 reads TGTGCCAGAAGCCAACCTGGGGCGCCCTACGAGCAGTACGTC. It is translated as CARSQPGAPYEQYV.